This TCR beta chain stems from a study of T cells expressing NK-cell markers. Study-level information: The TCR beta repertoires originated in sorted CD3+CD56+NKG2C+, CD3+CD56+NKG2C- and CD3+CD56-NKG2C+ T cells.

From the 5' RACE reads, TCRdb lists one entry per CDR3 protein and no DNA. The sample totals about 400,000 distinct CDR3 sequences. Sequenced sample: blood T cells: a sorted CD56 or NKG2C T cell subset, CD4+ or CD8+ T cells, or bulk PBMC T cells (not recorded which). The clonotype originates from a woman aged 50 to 65 in good health.

CDR3 sequence reads: CSARLAGEVEQFF. The chain combines TRBV20-1 with TRBJ2-1; TCRdb gives TRBD2 as the D gene, but with no DNA this cannot be confirmed. The CDR3 sequence is 13 residues long. From germline, CDR1 is DFQATT and CDR2 SNEGSKA (reference sequence).